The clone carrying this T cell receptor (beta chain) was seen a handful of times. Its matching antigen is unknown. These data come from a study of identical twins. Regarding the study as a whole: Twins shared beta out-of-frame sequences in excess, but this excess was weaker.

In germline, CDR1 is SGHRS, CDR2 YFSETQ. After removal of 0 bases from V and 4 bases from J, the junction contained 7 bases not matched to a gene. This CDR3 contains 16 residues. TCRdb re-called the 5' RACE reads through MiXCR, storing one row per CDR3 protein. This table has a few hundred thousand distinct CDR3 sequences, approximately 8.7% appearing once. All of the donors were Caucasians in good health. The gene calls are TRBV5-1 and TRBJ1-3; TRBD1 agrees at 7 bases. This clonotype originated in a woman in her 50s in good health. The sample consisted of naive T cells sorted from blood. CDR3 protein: CASSLGKGAGGNTIYF. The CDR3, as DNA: TGCGCCAGCAGCTTGGGAAAGGGGGCTGGAGGAAACACCATATATTTT. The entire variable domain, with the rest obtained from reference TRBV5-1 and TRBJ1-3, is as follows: KAGVTQTPRYLIKTRGQQVTLSCSPISGHRSVSWYQQTPGQGLQFLFEYFSETQRNKGNFPGRFSGRQFSNSRSEMNVSTLELGDSALYLCASSLGKGAGGNTIYFGEGSWLTVV.